This T cell receptor (beta chain) is drawn from a study of blood T cell repertoires in COVID-19. Study context: Acute and convalescent COVID-19 specimens originated in the United States, Italy and Spain. PBMCs, B-cell-depleted T cells, or T cells were the source of the cDNA or gDNA that made up the material.

Between the trimmed V and J ends, which lost 4 bases and 0 bases, there was a span of 9 bases. CDR1 MNHEY and CDR2 SVGAGI come from the germline V gene. The CDR3 runs 15 residues. Per the original methods: Nucleated cell number was recorded as an estimate derived from reference gene primer amplification. Repertoires were generated with immunoSEQ multiplex PCR, while TCRdb's copy carries only in-frame clones and drops some. Clone size and the V and J calls come from that table; the DNA yielded D and trimming. Of under 100,000 clones detected, over 80% appear once; the ten largest clones hold about 6.3%.

The V and J genes are TRBV6-5 and TRBJ2-2, with no clear D. The specimen was peripheral blood. The receptor was isolated from a woman aged 55 to 70 with active COVID-19. The CDR3, as DNA: TGTGCCAGCAGTTTAAAACACCCGAACACCGGGGAGCTGTTTTTT. Amino acids: CASSLKHPNTGELFF.